Described below is a single T cell receptor beta chain sequence and its context. Its antigen is unidentified. Amplification of TCR beta CDR3 regions used RNA as the template. A set of HTBI primers served as the primers for a first-round RT-PCR of the TCR CDR3. TCRdb re-derived calls from the multiplex PCR reads in MiXCR, one entry per CDR3 protein. Altogether over 700,000 distinct CDR3 sequences are present, about 19% being singletons, with the ten largest covering roughly a sixth. Germline lookup yields CDR1 SEHNR and CDR2 FQNEAQ (reference sequence). The length of the CDR3 is 11 residues. V lost 8 bases and J lost 6, with 10 bases in between. Exclusion followed for patients with uncontrolled infection, other autoimmune disease, pregnancy or lactation. The data belong to a study of T cells in Graves' hyperthyroidism and ophthalmopathy. Study-wide results and caveats: Model predictions of ophthalmopathy came a median approximately 6.8 months before onset.

Source material: blood. This TCR derives from a woman in her fifties or sixties with Graves' hyperthyroidism that later progressed to Graves' ophthalmopathy. V gene TRBV7-9 combines with J gene TRBJ1-2; D possibly corresponds to TRBD1 (5 bases). CDR3 sequence: CASGSRDGYTF. The CDR3 DNA sequence: TGTGCCAGCGGGTCCAGGGATGGCTACACCTTC.